One and the same sample provided the 17 T cell receptor beta chains below, sequenced in a study of T cell responses to AZD1222 COVID-19 vaccine. The protocol was immunoSEQ multiplex PCR, while the TCRdb copy is restricted to in-frame clones and leaves out a portion. The sample records 130,000 or so clones, approximately 86% being singletons. The sequencing here drew on peripheral blood, taken on day 0 of AZD1222 vaccination. These receptors all stem from an adult in good health.

This clone has a handful of counts. V usage is TRBV15 and J usage is TRBJ1-1; TRBD1 is a possible D gene (6 bases). The length of the CDR3 is 16 residues. Germline values: CDR1 LNHNV, CDR2 YYDKDF (reference sequence). Trimming left V 1 base short and J 0 bases short, with 12 bases between. The CDR3 DNA is TGTGCCACCAGCAGAGCCCTGGGGGCGATGAACACTGAAGCTTTCTTT. This sequence encodes CATSRALGAMNTEAFF.

The rearrangement uses TRBV5-8 and TRBJ1-4, with D possibly TRBD1 on 6 matching bases. This CDR3 comprises 17 residues. CDR1 SGHTS and CDR2 YDEGEE come from the germline V gene. The V gene lost 1 base and the J gene lost 3 bases, with 16 bases spanning the gap. The CDR3 loop reads CASSLIVGGFANEKLFF. CDR3 bases: TGTGCCAGCAGCTTGATCGTAGGGGGTTTCGCTAATGAAAAACTGTTTTTT.

The sample holds one count of this clone. The rearrangement uses TRBV6-2 or TRBV6-3 and TRBJ2-7; the D call may be TRBD1 or TRBD2 (5 bases each). The CDR3 is 16 amino acids. Germline values: CDR1 MNHEY, CDR2 SVGEGT. Trimming removed 0 bases at V and 0 bases at J, with 12 bases between. CDR3: CASSYSGVDSSYEQYF. CDR3 nucleotides: TGTGCCAGCAGTTACTCCGGGGTCGACAGCTCCTACGAGCAGTACTTC.

The V call is TRBV5-8, the J call TRBJ2-1; 11 nucleotides agree with TRBD2. The germline gives CDR1 SGHTS, CDR2 YDEGEE. With 2 bases clipped from V and 4 bases from J, the junction kept 2 bases outside the gene matches. There are 15 residues in the CDR3. The CDR3 DNA reads as TGTGCCAGCAGCTTACTAGCGGGAGCTTACAATGAGCAGTTCTTC. This gives the protein CASSLLAGAYNEQFF.

The V and J genes are TRBV28 and TRBJ2-1; D is unclear. CDR1 is MDHEN, CDR2 SYDVKM, per germline. V shed 6 bases and J shed 1 base, with 13 bases lying between them. CDR3 size: 15 residues. This chain's CDR3 is CASRALGRSYNEQFF. The CDR3 DNA reads TGTGCCAGCAGGGCACTGGGAAGGTCCTACAATGAGCAGTTCTTC.

The DNA for the CDR3 is TGTGCCAGCGGGACGACACCACGATCTGAGCAGTTCTTC. Translation gives CASGTTPRSEQFF. The chain employs TRBV7-8 and TRBJ2-1; D might be TRBD1 or TRBD2, each matching 5 bases. Looked up from germline, CDR1 is SGHVS and CDR2 is FQNEAQ. V lost 8 bases, J lost 9 bases, and 17 bases lay in between. CDR3 length: 13 residues.

Points on this clone: In the same sample, other DNA sequences code for this CDR3. The genes are TRBV5-1 and TRBJ2-3, with 13 bases that match TRBD2. J was trimmed by 3 bases and V by 3 bases; bases with no gene match: 1. Germline V gene data show CDR1 as SGHRS and CDR2 as YFSETQ. The CDR3 has 15 amino acids. This CDR3 reads CASSSGLAGTDTQYF. As DNA, the CDR3 is TGCGCCAGCAGCTCGGGACTAGCGGGGACAGATACGCAGTATTTT.

V usage is TRBV4-1 and J usage is TRBJ1-2; D is ambiguous. Germline V gene data show CDR1 as MGHRA and CDR2 as YSYEKL. This CDR3 is built from 16 residues. Deletions cut 0 bases from V and 5 bases from J, with 16 bases between. CDR3 loop: CASSQEGGRTTYGYTF. CDR3 in DNA: TGCGCCAGCAGCCAAGAAGGAGGCAGGACCACGTATGGCTACACCTTC.

This clone appeared a single time. The J gene is TRBJ1-2, the V gene TRBV24-1; 7 positions agree with TRBD1. The length of the CDR3 is 18 residues. Germline loops: CDR1 KGHDR, CDR2 SFDVKD. J was trimmed by 4 bases and V by 4 bases; bases with no gene match: 17. CDR3 loop: CATSELLFSGQLLYGYTF. CDR3 nucleotide sequence: TGTGCCACCAGTGAGCTACTATTCTCGGGACAGCTCCTCTATGGCTACACCTTC.

This chain uses TRBV2 with TRBJ2-1; 8 bases are a match to TRBD1. The V gene end was trimmed by 7 bases and the J gene end by 4 bases; junction bases not matched to a gene: 15. Per germline, CDR1 SNHLY and CDR2 FYNNEI. This CDR3 spans 17 amino acids. The CDR3 protein is CASIRTGQVENYNEQFF. For the CDR3, the DNA is TGTGCCAGCATTAGAACGGGACAGGTCGAAAATTACAATGAGCAGTTCTTC. Filled out from reference TRBV2 and TRBJ2-1, the complete variable domain reads EPEVTQTPSHQVTQMGQEVILRCVPISNHLYFYWYRQILGQKVEFLVSFYNNEISEKSEIFDDQFSVERPDGSNFTLKIRSTKLEDSAMYFCASIRTGQVENYNEQFFGPGTRLTVL.

The chain has TRBV7-2 and TRBJ1-5; D unclear. V shed 6 bases and J shed 0 bases, with 9 bases lying between them. CDR3 length: 14 residues. Germline CDR1 and CDR2: SGHTA and FQGNSA. CDR3 sequence: CASSFLLSNQPQHF. DNA for the CDR3: TGTGCCAGCAGTTTTCTGCTTAGCAATCAGCCCCAGCATTTT. The whole variable domain, filled in from reference TRBV7-2 and TRBJ1-5, reads GAGVSQSPSNKVTEKGKDVELRCDPISGHTALYWYRQSLGQGLEFLIYFQGNSAPDKSGLPSDRFSAERTGGSVSTLTIQRTQQEDSAVYLCASSFLLSNQPQHFGDGTRLSIL.

The chain joins TRBV11-2 to TRBJ1-2, with TRBD1 matching 8 bases. The CDR3 runs to 14 residues. The V and J ends lost 1 base and 6 bases, in that order; junction bases with no gene match: 4. Germline V gene sequence: CDR1 SGHAT, CDR2 FQNNGV. DNA for the CDR3: TGTGCCAGCAGCTTAGGGTCAGGGGGCGATGGCTACACCTTC. This encodes CASSLGSGGDGYTF.

The rearrangement uses TRBV24-1 and TRBJ2-1, with TRBD2 matching over 7 bases. V lost 8 bases and J lost 3; bases outside the gene matches: 6. The germline V gene has CDR1 KGHDR and CDR2 SFDVKD. CDR3 length: 14 residues. Here the CDR3 DNA reads TGTGCCACCAACCCAATAGCGGGCTACAATGAGCAGTTCTTC. Its protein is CATNPIAGYNEQFF.

The rearrangement links TRBV5-1 to TRBJ2-7; TRBD1 might be the D (6 bases). The CDR3 extends over 13 amino acids. Trimming removed 0 bases from V and 3 bases from J, with 7 bases in between. Germline CDR1 is SGHRS and CDR2 is YFSETQ. The CDR3 DNA is TGCGCCAGCAGCTTGGACAGGGACTACGAGCAGTACTTC. Its protein is CASSLDRDYEQYF. Based on the CDR3 plus reference TRBV5-1 and TRBJ2-7, the full variable domain is KAGVTQTPRYLIKTRGQQVTLSCSPISGHRSVSWYQQTPGQGLQFLFEYFSETQRNKGNFPGRFSGRQFSNSRSEMNVSTLELGDSALYLCASSLDRDYEQYFGPGTRLTVT.

The CDR3 loop reads CASSPGNQPQHF. The CDR3 nucleotides read TGTGCCAGCTCACCAGGTAACCAGCCCCAGCATTTT. V and J are TRBV18 and TRBJ1-5; D is unresolved. This CDR3 has 12 amino acids. With 2 bases removed from V and 7 bases from J, the gap between germline ends came to 6 bases. Germline V gene lookup returns CDR1 KGHSH and CDR2 LQKENI.

The chain has TRBV6-1 and TRBJ1-5; D is perhaps TRBD1 (6 bases). V was trimmed by 3 bases and J by 0 bases, leaving 9 bases between them. CDR1 and CDR2 from the germline V gene are MNHNS and SASEGT. The CDR3 spans 15 residues. The CDR3 DNA follows: TGTGCCAGCAGTGACAGGGGTATTAGCAATCAGCCCCAGCATTTT. Encoded protein: CASSDRGISNQPQHF.

This sequence joins TRBV3-1 (or the pseudogene TRBV3-2) and TRBJ2-3; 8 bases are a match to TRBD2. J lost 9 bases, V lost 6 bases, and 17 bases had no gene match. CDR3 size: 16 residues. Germline values: CDR1 LGHDT, CDR2 YNNKEL (reference sequence). The CDR3 sequence: CASSRNTGGPSSTQYF. CDR3 DNA sequence: TGTGCCAGCAGTAGAAACACGGGGGGGCCATCTTCGACGCAGTATTTT.